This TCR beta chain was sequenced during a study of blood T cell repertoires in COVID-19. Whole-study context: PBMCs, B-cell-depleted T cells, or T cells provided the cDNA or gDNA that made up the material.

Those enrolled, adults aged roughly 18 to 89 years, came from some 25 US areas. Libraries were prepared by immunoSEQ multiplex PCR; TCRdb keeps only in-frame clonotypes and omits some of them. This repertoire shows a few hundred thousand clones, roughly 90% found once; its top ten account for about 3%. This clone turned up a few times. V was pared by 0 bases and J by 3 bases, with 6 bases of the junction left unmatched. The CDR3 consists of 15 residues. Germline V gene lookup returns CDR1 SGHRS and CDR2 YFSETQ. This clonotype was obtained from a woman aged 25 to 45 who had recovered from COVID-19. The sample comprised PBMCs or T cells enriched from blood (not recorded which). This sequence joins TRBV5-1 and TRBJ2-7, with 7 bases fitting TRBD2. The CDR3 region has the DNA TGCGCCAGCAGCTTGGCCGCGGGAGAGCTCTACGAGCAGTACTTC. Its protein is CASSLAAGELYEQYF.